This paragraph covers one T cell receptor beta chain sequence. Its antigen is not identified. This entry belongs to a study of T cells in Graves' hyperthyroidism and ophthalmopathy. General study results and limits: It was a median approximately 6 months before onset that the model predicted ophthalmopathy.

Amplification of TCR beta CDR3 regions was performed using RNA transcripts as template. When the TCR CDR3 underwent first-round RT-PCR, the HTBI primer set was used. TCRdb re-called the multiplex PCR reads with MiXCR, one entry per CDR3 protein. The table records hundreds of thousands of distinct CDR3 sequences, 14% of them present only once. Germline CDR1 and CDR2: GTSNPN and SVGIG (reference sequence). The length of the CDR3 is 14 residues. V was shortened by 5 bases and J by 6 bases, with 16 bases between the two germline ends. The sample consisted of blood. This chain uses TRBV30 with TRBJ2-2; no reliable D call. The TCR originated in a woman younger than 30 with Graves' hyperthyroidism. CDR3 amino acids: CAWGSPNLAGELFF. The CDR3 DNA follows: TGTGCCTGGGGGTCCCCGAATTTGGCCGGGGAGCTGTTTTTT.